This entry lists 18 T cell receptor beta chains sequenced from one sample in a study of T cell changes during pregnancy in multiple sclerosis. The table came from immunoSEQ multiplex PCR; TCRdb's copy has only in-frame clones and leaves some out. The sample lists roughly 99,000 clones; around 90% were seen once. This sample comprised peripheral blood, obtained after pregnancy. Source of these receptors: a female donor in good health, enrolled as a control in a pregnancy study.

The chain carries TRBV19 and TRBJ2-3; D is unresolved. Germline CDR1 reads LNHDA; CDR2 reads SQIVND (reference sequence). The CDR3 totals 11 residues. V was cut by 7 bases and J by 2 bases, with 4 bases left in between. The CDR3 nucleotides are TGTGCCAGTACCAACACAGATACGCAGTATTTT. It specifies CASTNTDTQYF.

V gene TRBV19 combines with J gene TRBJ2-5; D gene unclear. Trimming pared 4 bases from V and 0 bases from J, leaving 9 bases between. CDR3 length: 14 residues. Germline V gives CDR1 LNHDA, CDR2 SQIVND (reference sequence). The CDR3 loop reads CASSTPEDQETQYF. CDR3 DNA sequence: TGTGCCAGTAGTACCCCCGAGGACCAAGAGACCCAGTACTTC.

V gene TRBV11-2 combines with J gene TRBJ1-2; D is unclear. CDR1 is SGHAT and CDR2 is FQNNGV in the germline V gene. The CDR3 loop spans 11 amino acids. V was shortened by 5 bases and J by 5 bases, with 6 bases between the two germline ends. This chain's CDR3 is CASSRGYGYTF. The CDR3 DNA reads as TGTGCCAGCAGCCGAGGGTATGGCTACACCTTC.

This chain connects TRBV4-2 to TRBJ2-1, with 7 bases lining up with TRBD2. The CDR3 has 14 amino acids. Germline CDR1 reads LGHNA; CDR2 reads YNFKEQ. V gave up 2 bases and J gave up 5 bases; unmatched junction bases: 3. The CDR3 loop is CASSQSGADNEQFF. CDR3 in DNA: TGTGCCAGCAGCCAAAGCGGGGCCGACAATGAGCAGTTCTTC.

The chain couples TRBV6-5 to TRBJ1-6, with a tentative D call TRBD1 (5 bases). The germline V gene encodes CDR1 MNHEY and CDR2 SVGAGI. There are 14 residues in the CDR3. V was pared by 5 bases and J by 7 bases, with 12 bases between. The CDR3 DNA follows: TGTGCCAGCAGTCCCCCAGGGTGGAATTCACCCCTCCACTTT. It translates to CASSPPGWNSPLHF.

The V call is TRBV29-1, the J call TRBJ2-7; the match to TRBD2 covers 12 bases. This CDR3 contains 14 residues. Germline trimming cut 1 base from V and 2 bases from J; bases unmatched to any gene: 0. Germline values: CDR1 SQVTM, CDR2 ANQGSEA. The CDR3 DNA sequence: TGCAGCGTTGAAGGGACTAGCGGGACCTACGAGCAGTACTTC. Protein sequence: CSVEGTSGTYEQYF.

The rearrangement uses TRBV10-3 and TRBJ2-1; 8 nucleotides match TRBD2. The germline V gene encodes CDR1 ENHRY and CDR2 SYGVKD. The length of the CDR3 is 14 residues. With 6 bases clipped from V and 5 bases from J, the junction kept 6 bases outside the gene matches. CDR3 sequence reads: CAIRTGTSNNEQFF. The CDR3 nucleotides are TGTGCCATCAGAACCGGGACTAGTAACAATGAGCAGTTCTTC.

The CDR3 sequence is CASSYSPREEQYF. CDR3 nucleotide sequence: TGTGCCAGCAGTTACTCGCCCCGTGAGGAGCAGTACTTC. The chain uses TRBV6-5 and TRBJ2-7; D is unclear. Germline V lookup: CDR1 MNHEY, CDR2 SVGAGI. V was shortened by 0 bases and J by 7 bases, with 10 bases between the two germline ends. This CDR3 region has 13 residues.

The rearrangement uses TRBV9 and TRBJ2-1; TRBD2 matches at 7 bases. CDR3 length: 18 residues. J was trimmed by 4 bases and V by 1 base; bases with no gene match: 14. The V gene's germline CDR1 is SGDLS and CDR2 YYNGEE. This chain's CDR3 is CASSVIHGTTQPYNEQFF. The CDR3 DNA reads TGTGCCAGCAGCGTAATTCACGGGACTACACAGCCATACAATGAGCAGTTCTTC.

CDR3 nucleotides: TGTGCCAGCAGTCCCGCGAGGGCGAACACTGAAGCTTTCTTT. This translates into CASSPARANTEAFF. The chain employs TRBV6-5 and TRBJ1-1; D uncertain. V was trimmed by 5 bases and J by 1 base, leaving 11 bases between them. This CDR3 is 14 amino acids long. Germline values: CDR1 MNHEY, CDR2 SVGAGI.

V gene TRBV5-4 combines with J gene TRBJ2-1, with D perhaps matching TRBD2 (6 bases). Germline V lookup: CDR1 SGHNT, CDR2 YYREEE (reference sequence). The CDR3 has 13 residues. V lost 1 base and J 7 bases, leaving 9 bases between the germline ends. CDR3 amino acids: CASSLLAGNEQFF. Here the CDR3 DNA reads TGTGCCAGCAGCTTGCTTGCGGGAAATGAGCAGTTCTTC.

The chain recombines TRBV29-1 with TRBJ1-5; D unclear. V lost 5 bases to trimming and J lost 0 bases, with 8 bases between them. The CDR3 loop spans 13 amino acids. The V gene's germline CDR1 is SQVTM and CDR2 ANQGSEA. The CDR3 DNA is TGCAGCGTTAGGCAGGATAGCAATCAGCCCCAGCATTTT. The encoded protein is CSVRQDSNQPQHF.

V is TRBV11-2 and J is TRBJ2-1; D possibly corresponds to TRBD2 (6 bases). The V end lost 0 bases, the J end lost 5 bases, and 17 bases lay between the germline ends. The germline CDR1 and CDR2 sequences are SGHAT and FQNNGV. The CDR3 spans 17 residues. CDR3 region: CASSLDWTGAFNNEQFF. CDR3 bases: TGTGCCAGCAGCTTAGATTGGACGGGAGCTTTCAACAATGAGCAGTTCTTC. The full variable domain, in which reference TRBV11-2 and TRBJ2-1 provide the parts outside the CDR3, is EAGVAQSPRYKIIEKRQSVAFWCNPISGHATLYWYQQILGQGPKLLIQFQNNGVVDDSQLPKDRFSAERLKGVDSTLKIQPAKLEDSAVYLCASSLDWTGAFNNEQFFGPGTRLTVL.

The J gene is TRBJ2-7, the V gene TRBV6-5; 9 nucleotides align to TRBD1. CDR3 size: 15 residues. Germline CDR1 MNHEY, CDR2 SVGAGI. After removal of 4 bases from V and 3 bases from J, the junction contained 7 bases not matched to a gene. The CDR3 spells CASSFSQGAIYEQYF. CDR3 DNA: TGTGCCAGCAGTTTTTCACAGGGGGCGATCTACGAGCAGTACTTC.

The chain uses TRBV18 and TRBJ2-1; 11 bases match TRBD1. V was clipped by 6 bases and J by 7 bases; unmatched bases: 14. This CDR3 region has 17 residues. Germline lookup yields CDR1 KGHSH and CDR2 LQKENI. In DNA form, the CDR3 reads TGTGCCAGCTCGCAGTATATGGACAGGGGGCAGCGGAATGAGCAGTTCTTC. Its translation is CASSQYMDRGQRNEQFF.

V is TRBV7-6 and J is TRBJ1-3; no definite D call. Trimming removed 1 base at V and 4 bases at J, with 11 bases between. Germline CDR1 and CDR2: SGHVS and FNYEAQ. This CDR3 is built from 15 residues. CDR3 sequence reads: CASSLDGGSGNTIYF. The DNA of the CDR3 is TGTGCCAGCAGCTTAGACGGAGGTTCAGGAAACACCATATATTTT.

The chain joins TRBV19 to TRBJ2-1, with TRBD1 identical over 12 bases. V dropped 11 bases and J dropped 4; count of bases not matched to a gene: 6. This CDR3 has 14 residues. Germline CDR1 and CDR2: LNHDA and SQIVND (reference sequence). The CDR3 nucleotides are TGTGCCTCCTGGGGACAGGGGGCTTACAATGAGCAGTTCTTC. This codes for CASWGQGAYNEQFF.

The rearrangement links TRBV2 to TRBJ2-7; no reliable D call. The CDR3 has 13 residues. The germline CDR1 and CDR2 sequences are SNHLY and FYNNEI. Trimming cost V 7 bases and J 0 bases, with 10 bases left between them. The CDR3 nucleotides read TGTGCCAGCACCCGATTACTCTCCTACGAGCAGTACTTC. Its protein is CASTRLLSYEQYF.